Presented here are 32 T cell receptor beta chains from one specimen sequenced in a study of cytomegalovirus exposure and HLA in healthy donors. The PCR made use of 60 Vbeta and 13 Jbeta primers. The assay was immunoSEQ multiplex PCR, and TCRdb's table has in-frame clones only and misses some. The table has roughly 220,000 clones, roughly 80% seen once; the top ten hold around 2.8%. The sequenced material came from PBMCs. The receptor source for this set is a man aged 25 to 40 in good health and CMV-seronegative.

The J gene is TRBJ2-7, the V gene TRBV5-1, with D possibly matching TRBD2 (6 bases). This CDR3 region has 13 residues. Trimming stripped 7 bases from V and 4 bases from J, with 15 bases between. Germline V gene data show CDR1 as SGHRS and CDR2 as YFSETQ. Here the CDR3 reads CASCGTGEYEQYF. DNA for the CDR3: TGCGCCAGCTGTGGGACGGGAGAGTACGAGCAGTACTTC.

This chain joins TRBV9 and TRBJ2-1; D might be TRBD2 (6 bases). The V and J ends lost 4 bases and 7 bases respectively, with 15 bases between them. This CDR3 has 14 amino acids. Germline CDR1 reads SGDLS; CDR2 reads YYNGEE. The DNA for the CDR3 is TGTGCCAGCAGCCCAGCGGGTCCCAGGAATGAGCAGTTCTTC. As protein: CASSPAGPRNEQFF.

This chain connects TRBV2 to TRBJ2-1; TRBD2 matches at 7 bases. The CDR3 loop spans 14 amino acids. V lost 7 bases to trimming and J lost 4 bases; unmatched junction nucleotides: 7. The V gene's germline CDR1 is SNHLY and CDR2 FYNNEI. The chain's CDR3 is CASIAGEGYNEQFF. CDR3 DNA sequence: TGTGCCAGCATAGCGGGCGAAGGATACAATGAGCAGTTCTTC.

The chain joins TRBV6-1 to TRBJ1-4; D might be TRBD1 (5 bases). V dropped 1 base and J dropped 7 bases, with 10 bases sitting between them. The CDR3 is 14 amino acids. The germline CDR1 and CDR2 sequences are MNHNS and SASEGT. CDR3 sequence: CASSEGGGGEKLFF. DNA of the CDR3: TGTGCCAGCAGTGAAGGGGGCGGGGGTGAAAAACTGTTTTTT.

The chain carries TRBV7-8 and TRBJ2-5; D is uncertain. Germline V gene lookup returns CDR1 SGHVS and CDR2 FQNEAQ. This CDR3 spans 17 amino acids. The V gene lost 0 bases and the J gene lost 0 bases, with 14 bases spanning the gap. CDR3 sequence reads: CASSLAFDSLNQETQYF. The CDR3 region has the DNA TGTGCCAGCAGCTTAGCGTTCGACTCGCTGAACCAAGAGACCCAGTACTTC.

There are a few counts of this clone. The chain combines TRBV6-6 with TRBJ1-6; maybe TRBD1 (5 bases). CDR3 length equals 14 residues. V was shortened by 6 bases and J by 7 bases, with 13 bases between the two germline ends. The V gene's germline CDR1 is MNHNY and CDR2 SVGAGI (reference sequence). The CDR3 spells CASSETAENSPLHF. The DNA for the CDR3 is TGTGCCAGCAGCGAGACAGCTGAAAATTCACCCCTCCACTTT.

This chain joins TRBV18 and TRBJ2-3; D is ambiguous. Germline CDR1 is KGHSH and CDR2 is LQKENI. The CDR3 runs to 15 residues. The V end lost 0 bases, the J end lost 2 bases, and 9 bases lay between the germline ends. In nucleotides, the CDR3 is TGTGCCAGCTCACCACCCCACGGGTCCACAGATACGCAGTATTTT. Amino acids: CASSPPHGSTDTQYF.

DNA of the CDR3: TGTGCCAGTAGTATTGAAGGAGGGGCGGGTGTGCTGTTTTTT. This encodes CASSIEGGAGVLFF. This chain links TRBV19 with TRBJ2-2, with D possibly being TRBD2 (6 bases). This CDR3 has 14 amino acids. Germline CDR1 is LNHDA and CDR2 is SQIVND (reference sequence). The V gene lost 3 bases and the J gene lost 13 bases, with 18 bases spanning the gap.

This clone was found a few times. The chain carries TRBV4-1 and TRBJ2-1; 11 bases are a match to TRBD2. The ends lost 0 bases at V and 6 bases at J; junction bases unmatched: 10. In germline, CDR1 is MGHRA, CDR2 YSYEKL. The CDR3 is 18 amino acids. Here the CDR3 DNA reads TGCGCCAGCAGCCAAGATCCCCCTCTAGCGGGGGGCCTCAATGAGCAGTTCTTC. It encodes CASSQDPPLAGGLNEQFF.

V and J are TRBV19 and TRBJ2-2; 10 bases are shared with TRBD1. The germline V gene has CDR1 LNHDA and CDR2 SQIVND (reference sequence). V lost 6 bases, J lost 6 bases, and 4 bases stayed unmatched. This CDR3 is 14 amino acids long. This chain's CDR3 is CASRVTGGPGELFF. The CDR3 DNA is TGTGCCAGTAGAGTGACAGGGGGCCCCGGGGAGCTGTTTTTT.

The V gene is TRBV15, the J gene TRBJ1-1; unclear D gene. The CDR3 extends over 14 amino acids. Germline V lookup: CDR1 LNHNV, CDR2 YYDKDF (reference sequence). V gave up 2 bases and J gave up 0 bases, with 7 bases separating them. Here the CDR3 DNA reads TGTGCCACCAGCAGATGGGCCCTGAACACTGAAGCTTTCTTT. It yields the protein CATSRWALNTEAFF.

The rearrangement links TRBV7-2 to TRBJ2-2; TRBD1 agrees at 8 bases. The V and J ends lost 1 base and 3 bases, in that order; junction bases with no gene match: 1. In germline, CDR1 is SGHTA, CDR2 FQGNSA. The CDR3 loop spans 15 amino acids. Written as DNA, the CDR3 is TGTGCCAGCAGCTTAGGGACAGGGTACACCGGGGAGCTGTTTTTT. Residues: CASSLGTGYTGELFF.

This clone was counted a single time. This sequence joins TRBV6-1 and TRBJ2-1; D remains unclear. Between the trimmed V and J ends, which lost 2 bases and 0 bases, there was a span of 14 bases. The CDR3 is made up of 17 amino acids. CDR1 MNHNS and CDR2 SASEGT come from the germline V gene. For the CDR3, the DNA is TGTGCCAGCAGTGAATCGGGTAGCAGCAGCTCCTACAATGAGCAGTTCTTC. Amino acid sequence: CASSESGSSSSYNEQFF.

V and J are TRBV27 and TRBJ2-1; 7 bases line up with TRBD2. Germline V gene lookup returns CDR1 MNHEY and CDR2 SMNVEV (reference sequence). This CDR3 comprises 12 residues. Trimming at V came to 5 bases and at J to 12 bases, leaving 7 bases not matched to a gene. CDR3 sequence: CASSPGGGGQFF. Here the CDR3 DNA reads TGTGCCAGCAGTCCCGGCGGGGGTGGGCAGTTCTTC.

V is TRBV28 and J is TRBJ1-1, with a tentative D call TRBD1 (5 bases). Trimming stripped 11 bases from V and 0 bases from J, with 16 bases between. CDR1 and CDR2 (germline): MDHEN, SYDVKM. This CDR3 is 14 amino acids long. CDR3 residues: CASFWGRMNTEAFF. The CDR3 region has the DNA TGTGCCTCCTTCTGGGGGAGGATGAACACTGAAGCTTTCTTT.

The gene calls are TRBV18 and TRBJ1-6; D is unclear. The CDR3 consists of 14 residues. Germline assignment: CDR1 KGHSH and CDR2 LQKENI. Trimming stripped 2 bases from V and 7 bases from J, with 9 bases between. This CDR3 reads CASSPVYQNSPLHF. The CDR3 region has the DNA TGTGCCAGCTCACCAGTCTATCAAAATTCACCCCTCCACTTT.

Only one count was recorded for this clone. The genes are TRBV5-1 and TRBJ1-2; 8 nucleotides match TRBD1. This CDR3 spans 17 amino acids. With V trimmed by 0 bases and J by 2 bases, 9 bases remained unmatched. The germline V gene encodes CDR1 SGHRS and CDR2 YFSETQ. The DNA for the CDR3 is TGCGCCAGCAGCTTGGCCGGACAGGGCTTTAGGAACTATGGCTACACCTTC. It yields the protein CASSLAGQGFRNYGYTF.

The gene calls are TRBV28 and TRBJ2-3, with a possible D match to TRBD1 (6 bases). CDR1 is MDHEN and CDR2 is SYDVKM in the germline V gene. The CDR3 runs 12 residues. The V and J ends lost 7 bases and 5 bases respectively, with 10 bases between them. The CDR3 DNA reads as TGTGCCAGCAACCAACAGGGAGATACGCAGTATTTT. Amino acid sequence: CASNQQGDTQYF.

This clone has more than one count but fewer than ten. The CDR3 sequence: CASSPTGDVGETQYF. CDR3 nucleotides: TGCGCCAGCAGCCCAACGGGGGACGTGGGCGAGACCCAGTACTTC. The rearrangement uses TRBV5-1 and TRBJ2-5; D might be TRBD2 (6 bases). V was pared by 4 bases and J by 5 bases, with 18 bases between. The CDR3 totals 15 residues. Germline lookup yields CDR1 SGHRS and CDR2 YFSETQ.

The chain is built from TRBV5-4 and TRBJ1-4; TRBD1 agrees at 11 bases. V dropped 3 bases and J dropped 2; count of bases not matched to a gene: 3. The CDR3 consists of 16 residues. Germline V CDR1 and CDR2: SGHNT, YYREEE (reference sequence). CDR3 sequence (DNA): TGTGCCAGCAGCTCCCGGGACAGGGGGACTAATGAAAAACTGTTTTTT. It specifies CASSSRDRGTNEKLFF.

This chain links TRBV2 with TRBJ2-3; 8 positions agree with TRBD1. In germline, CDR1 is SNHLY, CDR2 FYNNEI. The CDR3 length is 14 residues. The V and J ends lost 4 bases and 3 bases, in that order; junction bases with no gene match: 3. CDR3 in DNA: TGTGCCAGCAGTGGGGACAGGTGGACAGATACGCAGTATTTT. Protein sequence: CASSGDRWTDTQYF.

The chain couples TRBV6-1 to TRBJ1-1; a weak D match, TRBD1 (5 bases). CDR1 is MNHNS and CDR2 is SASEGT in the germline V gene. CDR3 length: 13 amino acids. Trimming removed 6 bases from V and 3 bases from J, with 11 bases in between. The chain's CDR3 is CASRYQGDTEAFF. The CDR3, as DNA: TGTGCCAGCAGGTACCAAGGGGACACTGAAGCTTTCTTT.

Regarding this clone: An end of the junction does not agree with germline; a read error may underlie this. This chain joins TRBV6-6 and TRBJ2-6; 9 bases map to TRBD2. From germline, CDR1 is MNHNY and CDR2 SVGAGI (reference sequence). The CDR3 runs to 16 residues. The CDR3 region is CASTGGGATGASVLTF. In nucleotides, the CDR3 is TGTGCCAGCACTGGCGGGGGGGCAACTGGGGCCAGCGTCCTGACTTTC.

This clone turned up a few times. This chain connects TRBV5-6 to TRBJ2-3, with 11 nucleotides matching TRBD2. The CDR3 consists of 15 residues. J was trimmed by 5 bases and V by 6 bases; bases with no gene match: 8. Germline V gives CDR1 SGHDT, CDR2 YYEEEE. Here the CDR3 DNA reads TGTGCCAGCACCCTAGCGGGGGGTGGGGAAGATACGCAGTATTTT. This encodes CASTLAGGGEDTQYF.

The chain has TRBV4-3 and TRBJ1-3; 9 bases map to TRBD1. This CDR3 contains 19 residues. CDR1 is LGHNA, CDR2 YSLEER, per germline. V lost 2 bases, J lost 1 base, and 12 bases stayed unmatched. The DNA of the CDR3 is TGCGCCAGCAGCCAAATATTTCGACGGGACAGGGTTTCTGGAAACACCATATATTTT. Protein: CASSQIFRRDRVSGNTIYF.

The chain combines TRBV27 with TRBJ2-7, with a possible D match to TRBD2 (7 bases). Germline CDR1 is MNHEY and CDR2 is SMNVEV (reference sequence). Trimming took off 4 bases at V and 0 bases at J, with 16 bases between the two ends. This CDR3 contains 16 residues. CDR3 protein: CASSSPGGPGSYEQYF. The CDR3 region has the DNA TGTGCCAGCAGTTCTCCCGGGGGGCCCGGCTCCTACGAGCAGTACTTC.

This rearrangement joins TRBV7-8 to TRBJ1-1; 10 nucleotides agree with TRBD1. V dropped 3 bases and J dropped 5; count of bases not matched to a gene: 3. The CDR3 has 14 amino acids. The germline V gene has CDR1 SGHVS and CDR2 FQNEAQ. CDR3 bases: TGTGCCAGCAGCTTGAGGACAGGGGGAACTGAAGCTTTCTTT. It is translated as CASSLRTGGTEAFF.

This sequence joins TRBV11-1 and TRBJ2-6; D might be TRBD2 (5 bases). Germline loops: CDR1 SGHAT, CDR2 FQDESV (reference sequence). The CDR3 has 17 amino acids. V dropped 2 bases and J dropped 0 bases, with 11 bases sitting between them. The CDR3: CASSLRPGISGANVLTF. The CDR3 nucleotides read TGTGCCAGCAGCTTAAGGCCCGGGATCTCTGGGGCCAACGTCCTGACTTTC.

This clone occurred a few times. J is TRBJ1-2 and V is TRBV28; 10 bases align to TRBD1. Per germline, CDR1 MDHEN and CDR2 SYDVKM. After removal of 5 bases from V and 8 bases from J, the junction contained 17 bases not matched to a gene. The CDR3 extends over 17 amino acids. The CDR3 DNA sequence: TGTGCCAGCAGTCCTCGACGTTCGACAGGGGGCTGGGTAGGCTACACCTTC. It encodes CASSPRRSTGGWVGYTF.

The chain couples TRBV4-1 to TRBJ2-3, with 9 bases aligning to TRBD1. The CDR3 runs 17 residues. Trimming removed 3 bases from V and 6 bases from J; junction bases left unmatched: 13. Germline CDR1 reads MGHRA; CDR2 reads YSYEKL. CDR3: CASSQMGTGGGYDTQYF. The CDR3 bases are TGCGCCAGCAGCCAGATGGGCACAGGGGGCGGATACGATACGCAGTATTTT.

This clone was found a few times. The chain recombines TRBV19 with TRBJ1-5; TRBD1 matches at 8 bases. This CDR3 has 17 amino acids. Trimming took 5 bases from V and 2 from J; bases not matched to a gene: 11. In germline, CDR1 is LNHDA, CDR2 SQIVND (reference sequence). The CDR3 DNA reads TGTGCCAGTAGTGATCCAGGGGGCGCGAGGGGCAATCAGCCCCAGCATTTT. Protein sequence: CASSDPGGARGNQPQHF.

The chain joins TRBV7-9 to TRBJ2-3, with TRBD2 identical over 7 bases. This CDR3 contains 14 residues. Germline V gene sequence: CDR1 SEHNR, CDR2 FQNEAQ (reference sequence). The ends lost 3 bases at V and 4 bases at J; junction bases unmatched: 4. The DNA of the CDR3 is TGTGCCAGCAGCTTCGCGGGGAGGGCAGATACGCAGTATTTT. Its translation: CASSFAGRADTQYF.